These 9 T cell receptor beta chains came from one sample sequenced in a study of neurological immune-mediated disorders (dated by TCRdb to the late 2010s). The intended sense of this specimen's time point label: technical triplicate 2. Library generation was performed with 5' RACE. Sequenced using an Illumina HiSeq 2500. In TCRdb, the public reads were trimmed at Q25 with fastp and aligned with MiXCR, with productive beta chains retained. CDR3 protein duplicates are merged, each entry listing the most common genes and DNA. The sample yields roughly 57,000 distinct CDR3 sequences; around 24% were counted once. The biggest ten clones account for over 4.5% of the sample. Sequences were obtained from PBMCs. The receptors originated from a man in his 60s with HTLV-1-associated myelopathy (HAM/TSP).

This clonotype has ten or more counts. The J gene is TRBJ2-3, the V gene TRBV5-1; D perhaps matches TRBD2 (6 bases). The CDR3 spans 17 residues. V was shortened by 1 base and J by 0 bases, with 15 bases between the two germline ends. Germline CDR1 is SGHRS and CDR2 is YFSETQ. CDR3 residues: CASSLSGSIPSTDTQYF. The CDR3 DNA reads TGCGCCAGCAGCTTGAGCGGGTCTATTCCTAGCACAGATACGCAGTATTTT.

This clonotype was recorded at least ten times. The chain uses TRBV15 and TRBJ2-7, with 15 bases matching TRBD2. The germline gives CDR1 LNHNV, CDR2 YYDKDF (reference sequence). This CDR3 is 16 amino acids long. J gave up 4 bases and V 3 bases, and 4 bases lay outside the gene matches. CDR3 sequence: CATSSPGTSGRYEQYF. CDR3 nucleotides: TGTGCCACCAGCAGCCCCGGGACTAGCGGGAGGTACGAGCAGTACTTC.

CDR3 in amino acids: CSARQGAYEQYF. The CDR3 coding sequence is TGCAGTGCTAGACAGGGAGCCTACGAGCAGTACTTC. The chain joins TRBV20-1 to TRBJ2-7; either TRBD1 or TRBD2 may fit D (5 bases each). Germline loops: CDR1 DFQATT, CDR2 SNEGSKA (reference sequence). This CDR3 region has 12 residues. V shed 2 bases and J shed 2 bases, with 7 bases lying between them.

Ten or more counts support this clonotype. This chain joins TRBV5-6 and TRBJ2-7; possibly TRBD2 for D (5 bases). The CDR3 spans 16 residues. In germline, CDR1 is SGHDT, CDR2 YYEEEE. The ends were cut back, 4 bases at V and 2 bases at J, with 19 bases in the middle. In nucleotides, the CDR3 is TGTGCCAGCAGCCCGCGGCCGGGATCAGATCCCTACGAGCAGTACTTC. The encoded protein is CASSPRPGSDPYEQYF.

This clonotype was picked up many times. The CDR3 sequence is CASLTETTDTQYF. CDR3 nucleotides: TGCGCCAGTCTGACAGAGACCACAGATACGCAGTATTTT. The chain carries TRBV5-1 and TRBJ2-3; tentatively, D is TRBD1 (5 bases). Germline-derived CDR1 and CDR2 are SGHRS and YFSETQ. CDR3 length: 13 amino acids. With 8 bases removed from V and 2 bases from J, the gap between germline ends came to 12 bases. The full variable domain, rest sourced from reference TRBV5-1 and TRBJ2-3, is KAGVTQTPRYLIKTRGQQVTLSCSPISGHRSVSWYQQTPGQGLQFLFEYFSETQRNKGNFPGRFSGRQFSNSRSEMNVSTLELGDSALYLCASLTETTDTQYFGPGTRLTVL.

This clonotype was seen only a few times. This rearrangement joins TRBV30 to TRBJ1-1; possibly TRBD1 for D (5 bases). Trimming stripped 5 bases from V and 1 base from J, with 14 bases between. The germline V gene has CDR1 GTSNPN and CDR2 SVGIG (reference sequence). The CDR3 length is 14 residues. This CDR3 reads CAWAGGLENTEAFF. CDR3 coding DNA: TGTGCCTGGGCCGGGGGACTAGAGAACACTGAAGCTTTCTTT.

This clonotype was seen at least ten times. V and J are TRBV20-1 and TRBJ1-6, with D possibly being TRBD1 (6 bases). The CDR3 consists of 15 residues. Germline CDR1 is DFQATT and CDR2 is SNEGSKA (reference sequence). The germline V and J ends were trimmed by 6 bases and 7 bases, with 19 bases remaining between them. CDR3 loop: CSAAGRTGNNSPLHF. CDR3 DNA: TGCAGTGCCGCGGGGAGAACAGGGAACAATTCACCCCTCCACTTT.

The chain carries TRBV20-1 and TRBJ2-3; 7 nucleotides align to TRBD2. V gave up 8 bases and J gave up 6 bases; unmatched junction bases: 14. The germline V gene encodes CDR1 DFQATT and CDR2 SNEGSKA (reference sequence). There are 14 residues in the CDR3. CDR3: CSPQGGLATDTQYF. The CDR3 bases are TGCAGTCCCCAGGGAGGGCTAGCAACCGATACGCAGTATTTT.

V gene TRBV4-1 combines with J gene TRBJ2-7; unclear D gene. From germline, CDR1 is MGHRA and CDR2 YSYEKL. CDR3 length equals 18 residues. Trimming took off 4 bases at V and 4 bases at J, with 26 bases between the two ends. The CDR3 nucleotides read TGCGCCAGCAGCCGGGTAGATATGGTTGGCCCCCTAGTATACGAGCAGTACTTC. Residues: CASSRVDMVGPLVYEQYF.